This T cell receptor beta chain was recorded in a study of beta chain features in type 1 diabetes. Trimming removed 0 bases from V and 7 bases from J; junction bases left unmatched: 4. The V gene's germline CDR1 is LGHNA and CDR2 YSLEER. This CDR3 region has 14 residues. Reverse transcription of all isolated RNA meant that expressed TCRB transcripts were sequenced. The assay was immunoSEQ multiplex PCR, and TCRdb's table has in-frame clones only and misses some. This sample has 400,000 to 500,000 clones, with about 15% found just once. In its sample, this clone was seen a few times. This TCR was recovered from a man aged 25-45 years in good health. Sequenced sample: naive CD4+ T cells from blood. J is TRBJ1-2 and V is TRBV4-3, with 8 bases lining up with TRBD1. The CDR3 sequence is CASSQEDRVGGYTF. The CDR3 DNA sequence: TGCGCCAGCAGCCAAGAGGACAGGGTCGGTGGCTACACCTTC.